What follows describes a single TCR beta chain. No cognate antigen has been identified for it. Base qualities are missing; no much larger clone stands one base away. The cohort comprised some 700 healthy bone marrow donors. Cohort members were all nominally healthy when sampled, although unrecorded immune exposures were likely present. The donor tested CMV seronegative and was one of the 352 seronegative cohort members. A peripheral blood sample was provided by each donor, and peripheral blood mononuclear cells were used for TCR beta sequencing. Genomic DNA was extracted from the blood cell samples with the Qiagen DNeasy Blood Extraction Kit. This entry belongs to a study of cytomegalovirus exposure and HLA in healthy donors (dated by TCRdb to 2016 to 2017). Describing the broader study: An earlier analysis of a few hundred of the donors reported 276 Gb of sequence data and 117 million unique TCR beta sequences obtained from about 180 million T cells. An early release that covered about 640 HLA-typed donors contained approximately 300 gigabases of sequencing data and 80 million or so unique TCR sequences. Among the roughly 400 genotyped donors, approximately 82% belonged to the genetic ancestry cluster associated with self-reported Caucasian donors. The study aimed to test whether signatures of past pathogen exposure could be identified by cataloging public T cell receptors. The T cell repertoires of 550 to 850 subjects were profiled by immunosequencing and related to cytomegalovirus serostatus. Along with the roughly 670-subject first cohort, a separate validation cohort of over a hundred different subjects was used. High-throughput TCR immunosequencing, statistical association of individual TCRs with disease status, and machine learning were combined to predict cytomegalovirus infection status. A later analysis re-analyzed previously published TCR beta repertoires from roughly 630 donors and added high-resolution HLA genotyping to study TCR occurrence patterns. The later analysis used no new phenotypic data to find candidate immune exposures, relying instead on TCR beta sequences and their occurrence across donors. An earlier analysis of about 620 of the donors applied high-throughput TCR beta sequencing to assess whether each TCR beta V gene segment acted as functional or pseudogenic. Alongside the repertoire data, information on donor age, sex, ethnicity and CMV serostatus was compiled. In a later genetic analysis, genome-wide SNP genotypes for about 65% of the roughly 670 donors were used, and that subset was treated as a discovery cohort. Every discovery cohort repertoire had been produced on one sequencing platform. HLA typing included class I and class II loci at four-digit resolution. The number of donors typed differed by locus, with roughly 629-640 for A, B, C, DRB1 and DQB1, more than 500 for DQA1, about 610 for DPA1, and around 430 for DPB1. Because of strong linkage in the cohort, five DR-DQ haplotypes were treated as single units for association and clustering. Among about 360 genotyped donors of the cohort, an average of roughly 240,000 unique TCR beta nucleotide sequences were sequenced per donor, about a sixth of them non-productive.

Library creation used the immunoSEQ multiplex PCR assay. The multiplex PCR relied on a mix of 60 forward primers for TCR Vbeta segments and 13 reverse primers for TCR Jbeta segments. Amplification of the CDR3 region of rearranged TCR beta genes was performed with a multiplex PCR assay on genomic DNA. The amplified TCR beta libraries were sequenced on the Illumina HiSeq System as 87-base-pair reads. The study's processing was this. A later analysis counted approximately 84 million unique TCR beta chains across the 550 to 750 repertoires, and 9 million to 14 million of these chains were shared by at least two donors. Raw reads were error-corrected and collapsed into unique sequences with a nearest-neighbor algorithm that merged closely related sequences to remove PCR and sequencing errors. To assign V, D and J gene segments, CDR3 sequences were aligned to IMGT reference sequences. For a sequence to be retained, at least a six-nucleotide match to both a V gene segment and a J gene segment was required. A rearrangement was called productive if the CDR3 had no stop codons and remained in frame with V and J, and every other rearrangement was called non-productive. CDR3 was defined according to IMGT convention as the region running from the second conserved V-encoded cysteine to the conserved J-encoded phenylalanine. The earlier analysis of some 600 of the donors excluded sequences that lacked an unambiguous match to a single V gene segment. In an earlier analysis of a few hundred of the donors, V segments were called functional above 56.7% productive rearrangements and were called segregating when the between-donor standard deviation exceeded 5%. A statistical classification framework was developed to diagnose cytomegalovirus status using the catalog of TCR beta chain sequences. In a later analysis, V and J genes were assigned by comparing TCR nucleotide sequences against IMGT/GENE-DB human TR gene sequences. The TCRdist pipeline was used in a later analysis to assign CDR3 sequences and most-parsimonious VDJ recombination scenarios. A later analysis defined each TCR beta chain by its CDR3 amino acid sequence plus V-gene family, and excluded reads lacking a unique V-gene family. A later analysis removed 550 to 650 highly shared, low-generation-probability nucleotide sequences to deal with suspected cross-contamination and a sequencing artifact. A later analysis calculated a clonal expansion index for each public chain from normalized within-repertoire ranks of inferred template counts. Generation probabilities in a later analysis came from a VDJ recombination model fitted to out-of-frame rearrangements, and those results were checked against IGoR. A later analysis scored TCR-TCR, TCR-HLA and TCR-CMV co-occurrence with hypergeometric tests, applying a repertoire-size bias correction to TCR pairs. In a later analysis, false discovery rates were estimated by permuting HLA or CMV assignments 20 times. In a later analysis, co-occurring TCRs were grouped with DBSCAN, and TCRdist sequence similarity was added when clustering was performed within HLA-allele-positive subsets. For co-occurrence clustering, repertoires with fewer than 30,000 or more than 120,000 public chains were excluded, along with four or five repertoires with anomalous nucleotide sharing. The table comes from immuneACCESS by way of TCRdb, which keeps in-frame sequences with V and J called. Part of the clones is missing from these tables; in studies checked, under half for an unresolved V gene and the rest for unknown reasons. V and J calls and clone size are as listed in that table; D and trimming were resolved from the DNA. The sample table lists about 110,000 clones, 75% of them with a count of one. Around 2.5% of the sample goes to the ten largest clones.

The paper as a whole reports these results and caveats: Most TCR sequences were seen in very few donors, while some public TCRs were found in many individuals. When HLA alleles, especially DR and DQ, strongly co-occurred, TCR associations were difficult to assign to individual alleles. It was suggested by the authors that the approach could potentially be generalized to other disease states and immunological phenotypes. Because some donors lacked HLA typing at each locus, the association tests relied only on the typed subset. A later analysis found that TCR association rates varied across HLA loci, with DRB1 alleles showing the most associated TCRs and HLA-C alleles the fewest. A cluster of highly shared sequence variants was judged likely to represent a technical artifact of the sequencing pipeline. For the cohort, immune exposure information was limited to CMV serostatus. Because the 87-base-pair reads could not distinguish some IMGT-functional V segments, including TRBV6-2 and TRBV6-3, those segments were excluded. An association between a missense DCLRE1C variant and V-gene and J-gene trimming of TCR beta chains was found in a later genetic analysis and replicated in an independent cohort. In a later genetic analysis, fewer N-insertions in productive TCRs were reported among donors in an Asian-associated ancestry cluster than the roughly 640-donor mean. A later analysis found that HLA-associated TCR beta chains were more clonally expanded and had lower generation probabilities than equally common non-associated chains. In a later analysis, most CMV-associated TCR beta chains were found to appear HLA-restricted, with HLA associations seemingly driven largely by CMV exposure. Presence/absence analyses assumed roughly uniform sequencing depth across donors, an assumption that may not hold. A further reported finding was that TCR beta sequences accurately predicted the HLA-A and HLA-B alleles for most subjects in the first cohort. In vitro tests confirmed that a few of the cytomegalovirus-associated TCR beta chains recognize cytomegalovirus antigens. Because counts were too low, about 15 rarely observed V segments, including chromosome 9 orphons, were left out of the earlier analysis of approximately 580 of the donors. Cytomegalovirus status was reported to be diagnosed by the classifier with high specificity and sensitivity in both the original and validation cohorts. Linkage disequilibrium might explain the correlated functional status among segregating V segments, but an unknown experimental factor could not be ruled out. In the study, some 160 TCR beta chains were listed as associated with cytomegalovirus. Broadly in line with IMGT annotations, most TCR beta V segments showed up in productive rearrangements about 90% or about 30% of the time in an earlier analysis of 587 of the donors. According to a later analysis, parvovirus B19, influenza, CMV and Epstein-Barr virus appeared linked to several top co-occurrence clusters. This cohort had only TCR beta chains sequenced, and the lack of alpha or paired-chain data limited which features could be detected. Specific HLA alleles were associated with some 15,000 TCR beta sequences at a false discovery rate of 0.05 in a later analysis.

For CDR1 and CDR2, the germline V gene (reference sequence) lists SEHNR and FQNEAQ. The CDR3 measures 16 amino acids from cysteine to phenylalanine. The CDR3 DNA has 48 bases and is translated from base 1. V was cut back by 1 base and J by 1 base, leaving a gap of 14 bases between them. This clonotype originated in a man aged 35 to 55 in good health and CMV-seronegative. The chain uses TRBV7-9 and TRBJ2-7; the D gene is unclear. Source material: PBMCs. The DNA sequence is TGTGCCAGCAGCTTAGGGTTGGGCAGCTATTCCTACGAGCAGTACTTC. Protein translation: CASSLGLGSYSYEQYF.